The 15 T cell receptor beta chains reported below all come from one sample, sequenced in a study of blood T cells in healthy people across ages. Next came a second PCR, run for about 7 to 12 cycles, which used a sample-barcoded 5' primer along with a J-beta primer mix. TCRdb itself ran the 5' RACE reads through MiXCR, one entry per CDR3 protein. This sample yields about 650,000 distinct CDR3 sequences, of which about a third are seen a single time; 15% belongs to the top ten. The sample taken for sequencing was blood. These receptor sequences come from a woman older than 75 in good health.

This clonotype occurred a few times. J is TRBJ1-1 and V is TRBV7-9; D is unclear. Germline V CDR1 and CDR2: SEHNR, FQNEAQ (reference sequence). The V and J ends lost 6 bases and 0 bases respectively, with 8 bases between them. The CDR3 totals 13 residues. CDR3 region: CASRSTVNTEAFF. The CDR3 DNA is TGTGCCAGCAGGTCAACGGTGAACACTGAAGCTTTCTTT. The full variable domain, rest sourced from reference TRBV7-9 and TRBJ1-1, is DTGVSQNPRHKITKRGQNVTFRCDPISEHNRLYWYRQTLGQGPEFLTYFQNEAQLEKSRLLSDRFSAERPKGSFSTLEIQRTEQGDSAMYLCASRSTVNTEAFFGQGTRLTVV.

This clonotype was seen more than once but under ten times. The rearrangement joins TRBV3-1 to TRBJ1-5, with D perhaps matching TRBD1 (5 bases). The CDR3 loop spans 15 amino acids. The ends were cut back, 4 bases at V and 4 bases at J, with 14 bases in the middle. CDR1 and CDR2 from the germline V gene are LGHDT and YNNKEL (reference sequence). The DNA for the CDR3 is TGTGCCAGCAGCCCAAGCCGGGACGGTAATCAGCCCCAGCATTTT. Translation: CASSPSRDGNQPQHF.

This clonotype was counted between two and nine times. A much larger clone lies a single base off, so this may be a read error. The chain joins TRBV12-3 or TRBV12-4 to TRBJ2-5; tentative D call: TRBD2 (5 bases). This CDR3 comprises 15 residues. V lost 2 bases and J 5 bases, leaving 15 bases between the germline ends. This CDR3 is CASSLFPDSEETQYF. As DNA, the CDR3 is TGTGCCAGCAGTTTATTCCCTGATAGCGAGGAGACCCAGTACTTC.

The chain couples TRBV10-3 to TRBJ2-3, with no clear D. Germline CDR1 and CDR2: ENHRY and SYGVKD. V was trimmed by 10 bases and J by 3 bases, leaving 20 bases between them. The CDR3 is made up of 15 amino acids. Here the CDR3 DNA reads TGTGCCACTACTCCAGCTAGTGGGAAGACAGATACGCAGTATTTT. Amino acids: CATTPASGKTDTQYF.

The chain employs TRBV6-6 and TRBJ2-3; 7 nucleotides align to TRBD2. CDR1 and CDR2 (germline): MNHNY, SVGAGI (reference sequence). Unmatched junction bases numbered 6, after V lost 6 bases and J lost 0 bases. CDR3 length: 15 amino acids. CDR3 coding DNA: TGTGCCAGCAGCCAACAAGCGGGGAGCACAGATACGCAGTATTTT. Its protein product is CASSQQAGSTDTQYF.

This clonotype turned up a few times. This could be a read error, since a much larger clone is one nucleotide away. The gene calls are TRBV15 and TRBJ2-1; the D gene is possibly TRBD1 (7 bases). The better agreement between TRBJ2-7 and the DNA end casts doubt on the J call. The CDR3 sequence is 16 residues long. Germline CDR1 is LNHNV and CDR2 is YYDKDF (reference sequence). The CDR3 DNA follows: TGTGCCACCAGCTTAACGACAGGAGGAGGGGGCAATGAGCAGTACTTC. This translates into CATSLTTGGGGNEQYF.

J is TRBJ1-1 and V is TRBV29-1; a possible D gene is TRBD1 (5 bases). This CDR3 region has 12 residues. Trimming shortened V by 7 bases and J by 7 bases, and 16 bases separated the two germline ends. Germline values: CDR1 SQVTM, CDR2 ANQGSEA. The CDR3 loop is CSGTRLGGEAFF. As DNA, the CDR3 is TGCAGCGGAACAAGACTGGGGGGTGAAGCTTTCTTT.

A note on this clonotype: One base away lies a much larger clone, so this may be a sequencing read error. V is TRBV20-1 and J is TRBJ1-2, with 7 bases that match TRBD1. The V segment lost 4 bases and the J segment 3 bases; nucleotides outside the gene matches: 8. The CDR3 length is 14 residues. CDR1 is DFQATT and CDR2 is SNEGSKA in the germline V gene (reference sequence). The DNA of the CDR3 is TGCAGTGCTAAAGTTGAAGGGGGCGACTATGGCTACACCTTC. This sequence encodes CSAKVEGGDYGYTF.

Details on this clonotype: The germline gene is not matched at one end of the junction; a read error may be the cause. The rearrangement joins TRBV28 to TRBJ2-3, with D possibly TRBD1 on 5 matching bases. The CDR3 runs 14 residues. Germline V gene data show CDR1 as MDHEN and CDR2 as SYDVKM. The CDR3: CAGSLRGTVETQYF. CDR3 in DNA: TGTGCCGGCAGTTTAAGGGGAACCGTAGAGACGCAGTATTTT.

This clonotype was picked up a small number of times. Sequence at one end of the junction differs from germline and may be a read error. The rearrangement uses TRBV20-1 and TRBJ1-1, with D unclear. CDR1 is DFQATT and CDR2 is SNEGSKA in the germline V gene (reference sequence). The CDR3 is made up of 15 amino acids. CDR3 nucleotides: TGCAGTGCTAGTATGGCCAGTACGCTGAACACTGGAGCTTTCTTT. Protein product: CSASMASTLNTGAFF.

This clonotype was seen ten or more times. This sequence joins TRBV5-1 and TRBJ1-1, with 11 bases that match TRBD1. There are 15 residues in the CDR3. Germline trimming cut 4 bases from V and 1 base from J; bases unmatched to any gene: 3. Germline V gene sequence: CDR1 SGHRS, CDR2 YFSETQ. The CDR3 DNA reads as TGCGCCAGCAGCGGACAGGGGGCCTGGAACACTGAAGCTTTCTTT. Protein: CASSGQGAWNTEAFF.

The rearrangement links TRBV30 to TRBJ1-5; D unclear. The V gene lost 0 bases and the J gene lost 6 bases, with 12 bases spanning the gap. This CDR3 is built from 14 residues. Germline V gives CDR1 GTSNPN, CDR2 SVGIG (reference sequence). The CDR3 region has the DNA TGTGCCTGGAGTGTACCGATGGGAGGTCAGCCCCAGCATTTT. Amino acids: CAWSVPMGGQPQHF. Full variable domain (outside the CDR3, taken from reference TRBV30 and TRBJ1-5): SQTIHQWPATLVQPVGSPLSLECTVEGTSNPNLYWYRQAAGRGLQLLFYSVGIGQISSEVPQNLSASRPQDRQFILSSKKLLLSDSGFYLCAWSVPMGGQPQHFGDGTRLSIL.

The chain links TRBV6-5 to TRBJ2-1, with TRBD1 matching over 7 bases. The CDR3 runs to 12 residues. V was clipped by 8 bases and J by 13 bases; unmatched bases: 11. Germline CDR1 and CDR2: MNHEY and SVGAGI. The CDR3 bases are TGTGCCAGCGGTACAGGGACAGAGACCCAGTTCTTC. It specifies CASGTGTETQFF.

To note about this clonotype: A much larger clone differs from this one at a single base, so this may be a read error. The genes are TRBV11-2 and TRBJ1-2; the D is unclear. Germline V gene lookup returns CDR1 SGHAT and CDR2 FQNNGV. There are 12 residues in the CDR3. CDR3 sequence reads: CASRPGDYGHTF. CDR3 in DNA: TGTGCCAGCCGACCAGGCGACTATGGCCACACCTTC.

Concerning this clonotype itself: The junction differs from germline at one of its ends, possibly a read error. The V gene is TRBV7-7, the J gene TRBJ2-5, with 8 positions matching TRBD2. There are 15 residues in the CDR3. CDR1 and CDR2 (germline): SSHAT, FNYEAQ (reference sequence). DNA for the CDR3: TGTGCTAGCAGCCAACGGGAGGGTGCCCAAGAGACCCAGTACTTC. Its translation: CASSQREGAQETQYF. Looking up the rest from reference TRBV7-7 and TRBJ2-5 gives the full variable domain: GAGVSQSPRYKVTKRGQDVTLRCDPISSHATLYWYQQALGQGPEFLTYFNYEAQPDKSGLPSDRFSAERPEGSISTLTIQRTEQRDSAMYRCASSQREGAQETQYFGPGTRLLVL.